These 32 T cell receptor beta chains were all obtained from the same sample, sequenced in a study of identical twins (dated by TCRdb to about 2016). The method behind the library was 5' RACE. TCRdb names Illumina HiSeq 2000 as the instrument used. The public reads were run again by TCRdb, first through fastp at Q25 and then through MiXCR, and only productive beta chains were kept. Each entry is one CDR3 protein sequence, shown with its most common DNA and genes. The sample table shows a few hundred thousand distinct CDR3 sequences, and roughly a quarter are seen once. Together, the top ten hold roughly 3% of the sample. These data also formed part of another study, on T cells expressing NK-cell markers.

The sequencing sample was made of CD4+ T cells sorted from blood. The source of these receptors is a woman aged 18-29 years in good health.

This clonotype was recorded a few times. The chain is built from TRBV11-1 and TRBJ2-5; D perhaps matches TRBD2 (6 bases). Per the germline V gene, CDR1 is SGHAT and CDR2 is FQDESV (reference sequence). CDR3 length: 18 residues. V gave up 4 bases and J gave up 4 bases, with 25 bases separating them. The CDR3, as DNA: TGTGCCAGCAGCTCCTCCTTGGGGAGGAAAGACGGCGGAGAGACCCAGTACTTC. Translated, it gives CASSSSLGRKDGGETQYF.

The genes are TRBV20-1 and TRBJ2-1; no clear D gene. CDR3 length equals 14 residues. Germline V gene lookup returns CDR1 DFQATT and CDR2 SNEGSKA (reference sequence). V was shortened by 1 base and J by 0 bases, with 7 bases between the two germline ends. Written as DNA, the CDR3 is TGCAGTGCTAGAGGGCTGGGCTCCTACAATGAGCAGTTCTTC. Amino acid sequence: CSARGLGSYNEQFF.

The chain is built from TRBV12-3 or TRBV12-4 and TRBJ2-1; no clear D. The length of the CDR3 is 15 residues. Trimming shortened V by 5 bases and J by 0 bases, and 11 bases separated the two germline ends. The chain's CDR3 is CASSDSQSSYNEQFF. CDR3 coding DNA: TGTGCCAGCAGTGACTCCCAAAGCTCCTACAATGAGCAGTTCTTC.

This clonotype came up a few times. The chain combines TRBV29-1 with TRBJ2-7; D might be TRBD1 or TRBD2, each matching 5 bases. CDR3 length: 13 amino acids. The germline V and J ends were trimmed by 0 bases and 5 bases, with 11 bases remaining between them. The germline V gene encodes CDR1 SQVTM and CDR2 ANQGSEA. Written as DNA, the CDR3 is TGCAGCGTTGAAGAGAATGTGGGGGACGAGCAGTACTTC. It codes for CSVEENVGDEQYF.

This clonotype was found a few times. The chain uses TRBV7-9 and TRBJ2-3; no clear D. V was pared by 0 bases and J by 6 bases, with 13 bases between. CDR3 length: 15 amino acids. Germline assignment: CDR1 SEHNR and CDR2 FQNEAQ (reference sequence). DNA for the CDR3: TGTGCCAGCAGCTTAGCCGCCTCAAGGTCCGATACGCAGTATTTT. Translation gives CASSLAASRSDTQYF.

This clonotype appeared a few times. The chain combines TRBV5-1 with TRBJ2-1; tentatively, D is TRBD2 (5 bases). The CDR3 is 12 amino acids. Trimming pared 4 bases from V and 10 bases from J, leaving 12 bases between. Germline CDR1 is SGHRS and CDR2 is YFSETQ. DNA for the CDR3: TGCGCCAGCAGCATTTCTAGCCGCGAGCAGTTCTTC. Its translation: CASSISSREQFF.

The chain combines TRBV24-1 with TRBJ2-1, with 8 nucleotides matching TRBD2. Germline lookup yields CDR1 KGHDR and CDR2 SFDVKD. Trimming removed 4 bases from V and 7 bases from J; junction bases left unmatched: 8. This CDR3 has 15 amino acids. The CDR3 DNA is TGTGCCACCAGTGACAAAGGACTAGCCGAGAATGAGCAGTTCTTC. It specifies CATSDKGLAENEQFF.

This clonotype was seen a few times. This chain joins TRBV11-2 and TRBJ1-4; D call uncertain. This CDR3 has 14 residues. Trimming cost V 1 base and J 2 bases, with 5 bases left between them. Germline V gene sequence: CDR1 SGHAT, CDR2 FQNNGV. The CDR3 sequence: CASSLVRTNEKLFF. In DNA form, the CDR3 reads TGTGCCAGCAGCTTAGTCAGGACTAATGAAAAACTGTTTTTT.

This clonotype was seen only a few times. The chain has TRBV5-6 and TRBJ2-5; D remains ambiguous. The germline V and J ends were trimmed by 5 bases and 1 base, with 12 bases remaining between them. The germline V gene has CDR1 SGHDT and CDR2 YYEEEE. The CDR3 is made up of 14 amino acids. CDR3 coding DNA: TGTGCCAGCAGGGCTACCACAATCCAAGAGACCCAGTACTTC. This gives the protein CASRATTIQETQYF.

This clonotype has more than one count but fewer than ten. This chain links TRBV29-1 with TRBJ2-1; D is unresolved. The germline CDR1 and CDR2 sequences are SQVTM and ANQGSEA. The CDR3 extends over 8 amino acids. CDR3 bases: TGCACCCGGAATGAGCAGTTCTTC. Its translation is CTRNEQFF.

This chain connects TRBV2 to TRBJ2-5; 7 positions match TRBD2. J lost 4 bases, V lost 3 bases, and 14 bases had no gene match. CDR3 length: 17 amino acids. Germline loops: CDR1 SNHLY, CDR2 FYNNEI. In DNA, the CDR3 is TGTGCCAGCAGTGATCTTGGGAGCGGGGCTGGTGGAGAGACCCAGTACTTC. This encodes CASSDLGSGAGGETQYF.

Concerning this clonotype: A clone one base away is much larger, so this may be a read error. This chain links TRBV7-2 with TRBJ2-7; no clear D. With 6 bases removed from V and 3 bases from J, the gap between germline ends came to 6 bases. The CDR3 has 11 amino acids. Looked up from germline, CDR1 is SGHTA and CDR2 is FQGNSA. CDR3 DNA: TGTGCCAGCAGTCGATTCTACGAGCAGTACTTC. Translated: CASSRFYEQYF.

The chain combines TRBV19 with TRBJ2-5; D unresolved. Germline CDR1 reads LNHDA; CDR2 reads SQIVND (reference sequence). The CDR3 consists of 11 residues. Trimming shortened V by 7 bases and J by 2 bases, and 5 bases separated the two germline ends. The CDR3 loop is CASKDQETQYF. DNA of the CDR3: TGTGCCAGTAAGGATCAAGAGACCCAGTACTTC.

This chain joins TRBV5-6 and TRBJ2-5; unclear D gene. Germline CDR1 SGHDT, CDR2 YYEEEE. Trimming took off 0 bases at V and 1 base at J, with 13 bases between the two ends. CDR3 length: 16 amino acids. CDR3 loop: CASSLANRQPQETQYF. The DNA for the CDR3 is TGTGCCAGCAGCTTGGCTAACCGGCAACCCCAAGAGACCCAGTACTTC.

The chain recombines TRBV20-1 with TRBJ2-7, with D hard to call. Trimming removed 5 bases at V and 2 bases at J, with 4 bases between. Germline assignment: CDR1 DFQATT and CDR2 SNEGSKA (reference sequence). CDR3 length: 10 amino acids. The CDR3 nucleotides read TGCAGTGCTGCTCCCTACGAGCAGTACTTC. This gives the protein CSAAPYEQYF.

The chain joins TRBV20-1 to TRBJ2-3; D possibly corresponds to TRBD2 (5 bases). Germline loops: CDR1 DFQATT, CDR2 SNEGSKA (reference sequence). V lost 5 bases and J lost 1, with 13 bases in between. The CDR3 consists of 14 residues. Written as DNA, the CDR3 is TGCAGTGCTGCAGGCAACGGGGGCACAGATACGCAGTATTTT. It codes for CSAAGNGGTDTQYF.

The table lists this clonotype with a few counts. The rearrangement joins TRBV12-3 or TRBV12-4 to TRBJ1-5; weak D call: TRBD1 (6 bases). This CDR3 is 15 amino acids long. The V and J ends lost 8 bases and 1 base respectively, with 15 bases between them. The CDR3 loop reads CASGKQGLSNQPQHF. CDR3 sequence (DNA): TGTGCCAGCGGCAAACAGGGTCTAAGCAATCAGCCCCAGCATTTT.

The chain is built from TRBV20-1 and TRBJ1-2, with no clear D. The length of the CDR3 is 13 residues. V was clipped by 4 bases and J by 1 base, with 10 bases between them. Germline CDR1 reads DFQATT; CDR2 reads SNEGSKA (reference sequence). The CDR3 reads CSATGRNNYGYTF. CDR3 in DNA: TGCAGTGCTACAGGACGGAATAACTATGGCTACACCTTC.

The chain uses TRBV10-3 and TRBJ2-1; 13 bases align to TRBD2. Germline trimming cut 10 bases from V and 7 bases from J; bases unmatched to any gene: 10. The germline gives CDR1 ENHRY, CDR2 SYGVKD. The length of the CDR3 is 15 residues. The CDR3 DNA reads TGTGCCAGCTCACTAGCGGGAGGGCCGAGGAATGAGCAGTTCTTC. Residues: CASSLAGGPRNEQFF.

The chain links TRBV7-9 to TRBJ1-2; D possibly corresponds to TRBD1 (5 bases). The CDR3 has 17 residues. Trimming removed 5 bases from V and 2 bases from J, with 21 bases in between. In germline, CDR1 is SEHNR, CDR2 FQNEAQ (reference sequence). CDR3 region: CASSRRGDSGLNYGYTF. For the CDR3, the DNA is TGTGCCAGCAGCCGACGAGGGGACTCCGGCTTAAACTATGGCTACACCTTC.

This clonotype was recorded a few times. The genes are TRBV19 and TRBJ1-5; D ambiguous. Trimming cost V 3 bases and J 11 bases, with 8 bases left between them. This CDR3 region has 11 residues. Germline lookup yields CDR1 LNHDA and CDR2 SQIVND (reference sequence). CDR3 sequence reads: CASSIRGTQHF. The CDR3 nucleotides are TGTGCCAGTAGTATCCGCGGAACCCAGCATTTT.

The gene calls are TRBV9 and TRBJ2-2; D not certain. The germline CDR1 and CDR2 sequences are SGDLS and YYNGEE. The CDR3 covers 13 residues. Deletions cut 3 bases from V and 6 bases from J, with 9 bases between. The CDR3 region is CASSDALAGELFF. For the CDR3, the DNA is TGTGCCAGCAGCGACGCGCTCGCCGGGGAGCTGTTTTTT.

The CDR3 nucleotides are TGTGCCAGCTCACTTAGGACTAGCTTCGATACGCAGTATTTT. As protein: CASSLRTSFDTQYF. J is TRBJ2-3 and V is TRBV18, with TRBD2 identical over 8 bases. V lost 4 bases, J lost 6 bases, and 6 bases stayed unmatched. CDR1 is KGHSH and CDR2 is LQKENI in the germline V gene. The CDR3 totals 14 residues.

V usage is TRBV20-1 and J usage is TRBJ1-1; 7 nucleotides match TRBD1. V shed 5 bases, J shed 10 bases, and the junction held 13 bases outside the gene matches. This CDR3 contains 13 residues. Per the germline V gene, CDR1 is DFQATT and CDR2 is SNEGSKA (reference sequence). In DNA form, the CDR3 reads TGCAGTGCTCGACAGGGAGCGGGACGAGGAGCTTTCTTT. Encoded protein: CSARQGAGRGAFF.

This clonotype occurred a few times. CDR3 loop: CASSQDRAYIGDGYTF. Written as DNA, the CDR3 is TGCGCCAGCAGCCAAGATAGGGCCTACATAGGGGATGGCTACACCTTC. J is TRBJ1-2 and V is TRBV4-1, with D possibly TRBD1 on 5 matching bases. Germline V CDR1 and CDR2: MGHRA, YSYEKL. V was clipped by 0 bases and J by 6 bases, with 17 bases between them. The CDR3 loop spans 16 amino acids.

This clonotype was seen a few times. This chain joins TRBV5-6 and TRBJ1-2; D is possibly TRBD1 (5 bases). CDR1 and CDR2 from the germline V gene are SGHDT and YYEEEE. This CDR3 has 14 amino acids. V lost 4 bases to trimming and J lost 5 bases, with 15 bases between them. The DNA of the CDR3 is TGTGCCAGCAGCCCAGACAGCGATTCTTATGGCTACACCTTC. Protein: CASSPDSDSYGYTF.

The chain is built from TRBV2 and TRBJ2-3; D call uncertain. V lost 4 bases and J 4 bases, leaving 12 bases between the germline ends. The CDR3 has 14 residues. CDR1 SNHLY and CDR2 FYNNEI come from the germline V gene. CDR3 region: CASSVLDGADTQYF. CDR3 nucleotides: TGTGCCAGCAGTGTTCTAGACGGCGCAGATACGCAGTATTTT.

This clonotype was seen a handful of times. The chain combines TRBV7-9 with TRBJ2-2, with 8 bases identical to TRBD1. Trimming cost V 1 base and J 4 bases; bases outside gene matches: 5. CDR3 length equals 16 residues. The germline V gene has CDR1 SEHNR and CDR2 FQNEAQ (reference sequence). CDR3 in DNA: TGTGCCAGCAGCTTAGGACAGGGGACTTCCACCGGGGAGCTGTTTTTT. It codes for CASSLGQGTSTGELFF.

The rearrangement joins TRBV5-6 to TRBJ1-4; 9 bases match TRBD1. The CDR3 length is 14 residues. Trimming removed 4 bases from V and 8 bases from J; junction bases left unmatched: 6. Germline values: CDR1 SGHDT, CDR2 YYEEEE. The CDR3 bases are TGTGCCAGCAGCCGGACAGGGGTGAAGGAAAAACTGTTTTTT. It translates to CASSRTGVKEKLFF.

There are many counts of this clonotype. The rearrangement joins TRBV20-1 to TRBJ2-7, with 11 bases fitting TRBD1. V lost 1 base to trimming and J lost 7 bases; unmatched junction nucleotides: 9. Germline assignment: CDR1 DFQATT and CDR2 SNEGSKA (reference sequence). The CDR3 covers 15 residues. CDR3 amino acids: CSARVNLGTGGEQYF. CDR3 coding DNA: TGCAGTGCTAGAGTTAACTTAGGGACAGGGGGAGAGCAGTACTTC.

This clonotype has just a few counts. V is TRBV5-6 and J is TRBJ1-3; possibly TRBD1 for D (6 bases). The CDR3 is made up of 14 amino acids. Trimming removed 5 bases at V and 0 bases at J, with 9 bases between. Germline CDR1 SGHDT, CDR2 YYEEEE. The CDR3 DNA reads TGTGCCAGCAGGAGGGACATCTCTGGAAACACCATATATTTT. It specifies CASRRDISGNTIYF.

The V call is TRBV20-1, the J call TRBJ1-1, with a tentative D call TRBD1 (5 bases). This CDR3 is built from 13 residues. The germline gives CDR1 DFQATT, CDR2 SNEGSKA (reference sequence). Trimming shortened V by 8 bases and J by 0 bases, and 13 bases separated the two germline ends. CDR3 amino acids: CSSTGRMNTEAFF. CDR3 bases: TGCAGTTCCACGGGACGGATGAACACTGAAGCTTTCTTT.